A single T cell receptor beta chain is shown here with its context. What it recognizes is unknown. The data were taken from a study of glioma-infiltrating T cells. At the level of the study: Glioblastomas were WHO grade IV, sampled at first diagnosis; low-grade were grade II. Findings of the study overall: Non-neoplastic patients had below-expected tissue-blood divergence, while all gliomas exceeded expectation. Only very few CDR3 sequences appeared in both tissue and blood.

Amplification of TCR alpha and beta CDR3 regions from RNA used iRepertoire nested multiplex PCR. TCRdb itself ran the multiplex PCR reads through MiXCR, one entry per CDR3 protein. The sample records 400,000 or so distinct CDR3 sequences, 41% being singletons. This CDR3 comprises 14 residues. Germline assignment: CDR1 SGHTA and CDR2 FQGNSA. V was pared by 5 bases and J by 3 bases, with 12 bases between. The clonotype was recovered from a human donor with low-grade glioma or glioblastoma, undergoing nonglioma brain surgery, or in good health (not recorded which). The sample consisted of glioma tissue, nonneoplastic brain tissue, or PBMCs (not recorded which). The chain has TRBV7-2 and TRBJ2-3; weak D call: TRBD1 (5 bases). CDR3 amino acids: CASSPSPGTDTQYF. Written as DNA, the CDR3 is TGTGCCAGCAGCCCTAGTCCAGGGACAGATACGCAGTATTTT. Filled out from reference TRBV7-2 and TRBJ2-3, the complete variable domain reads GAGVSQSPSNKVTEKGKDVELRCDPISGHTALYWYRQSLGQGLEFLIYFQGNSAPDKSGLPSDRFSAERTGGSVSTLTIQRTQQEDSAVYLCASSPSPGTDTQYFGPGTRLTVL.